Here is one TCR beta chain with its context. Its specificity is unknown. V lost 3 bases, J lost 8 bases, and 10 bases lay in between. The CDR3 runs to 11 residues. The V gene's germline CDR1 is DFQATT and CDR2 SNEGSKA (reference sequence). After isolation, RNA underwent reverse transcription to generate cDNA as the sequencing template. The data were produced by immunoSEQ multiplex PCR, yet TCRdb's version contains in-frame clones alone and is incomplete. The table has approximately 210,000 clones, 55% to 70% seen once. Described treatment: oral pan-JAK inhibitor, 5-10 mg twice daily. This sample stems from a study of CD8+ T cells in alopecia areata. As for the study in general: Treated patients were dosed with oral tofacitinib, taking 5 to 10 mg twice daily. Tofacitinib continued for 6 to 18 months and was then withheld for 6 months.

Study-wide findings and caveats: Higher clonality and more expanded CD8+ clones appeared in lesional than normal scalp.

The genes are TRBV20-1 and TRBJ1-2; no firm D call. This TCR derives from a human donor with alopecia areata. Sequenced material: CD4+ T cells sorted from blood, taken at week 4, from a patient treated with tofacitinib. Written as DNA, the CDR3 is TGCAGTGCTAGCCCAGAACTAGGCTACACCTTC. As protein: CSASPELGYTF.